These 14 T cell receptor beta chains came from one sample sequenced in a study of T-cell reconstitution after alpha-beta-depleted transplantation in children. For TCRbeta, the library was prepared with unique molecular identifiers. TCRdb used MiXCR to reprocess the PCR reads, holding one entry per CDR3 protein. The repertoire holds around 340,000 distinct CDR3 sequences, with 13% as singletons. The sample was PBMCs, taken from the stem cell graft. These receptor sequences come from a human donor who donated a stem cell graft to a child with Fanconi anemia.

This rearrangement joins TRBV6-5 to TRBJ1-5; D not resolved. The CDR3 contains 14 residues. Germline V gene data show CDR1 as MNHEY and CDR2 as SVGAGI. V was trimmed by 0 bases and J by 5 bases, leaving 8 bases between them. The CDR3 DNA is TGTGCCAGCAGTTACTCGAGCGGGGATCAGCCCCAGCATTTT. Its protein is CASSYSSGDQPQHF.

This clonotype has ten or more counts. This rearrangement joins TRBV7-9 to TRBJ1-3; D might be TRBD1 (5 bases). Per the germline V gene, CDR1 is SEHNR and CDR2 is FQNEAQ (reference sequence). With 5 bases removed from V and 4 bases from J, the gap between germline ends came to 12 bases. The CDR3 is 14 amino acids. CDR3 sequence (DNA): TGTGCCAGCAGCCATGGGACCTGGGGAAACACCATATATTTT. It specifies CASSHGTWGNTIYF.

The chain joins TRBV19 to TRBJ1-2, with D possibly being TRBD1 (5 bases). The CDR3 runs 16 residues. Germline-derived CDR1 and CDR2 are LNHDA and SQIVND (reference sequence). Between the trimmed V and J ends, which lost 4 bases and 3 bases, there was a span of 18 bases. The DNA for the CDR3 is TGTGCCAGTAGTACAACGTGGAGGCAGGGCCACTATGGCTACACCTTC. It codes for CASSTTWRQGHYGYTF.

This chain uses TRBV2 with TRBJ2-6; TRBD1 agrees at 10 bases. The CDR3 spans 17 residues. V dropped 5 bases and J dropped 4; count of bases not matched to a gene: 8. The germline V gene has CDR1 SNHLY and CDR2 FYNNEI. CDR3 loop: CASSRDRGGRGANVLTF. In DNA form, the CDR3 reads TGTGCCAGCAGTCGGGACAGGGGAGGTCGGGGGGCCAACGTCCTGACTTTC. Together with reference TRBV2 and TRBJ2-6, the CDR3 gives the full variable domain: EPEVTQTPSHQVTQMGQEVILRCVPISNHLYFYWYRQILGQKVEFLVSFYNNEISEKSEIFDDQFSVERPDGSNFTLKIRSTKLEDSAMYFCASSRDRGGRGANVLTFGAGSRLTVL.

The chain employs TRBV12-3 or TRBV12-4 and TRBJ2-2, with 9 positions matching TRBD1. This CDR3 has 17 residues. J gave up 0 bases and V 5 bases, and 7 bases lay outside the gene matches. Here the CDR3 DNA reads TGTGCCAGCAGTATATATACAGGGGGCCCGAACACCGGGGAGCTGTTTTTT. Protein: CASSIYTGGPNTGELFF.

The gene calls are TRBV5-1 and TRBJ1-1; the D is unclear. The V gene's germline CDR1 is SGHRS and CDR2 YFSETQ. The CDR3 has 13 amino acids. Trimming cost V 9 bases and J 2 bases, with 14 bases left between them. CDR3 coding DNA: TGCGCCATGACCCCGGACTCAAACACTGAAGCTTTCTTT. Translation: CAMTPDSNTEAFF.

The chain joins TRBV5-5 to TRBJ1-1, with D tentatively TRBD1 (5 bases). This CDR3 comprises 11 residues. Germline CDR1 reads SGHKS; CDR2 reads YYEKEE (reference sequence). Trimming took off 3 bases at V and 6 bases at J, with 6 bases between the two ends. The CDR3 nucleotides are TGTGCCAGCAGCTCCAGGGCTGAAGCTTTCTTT. This gives the protein CASSSRAEAFF.

The table lists this clonotype with many counts. Sequence at one end of the junction differs from germline and may be a read error. This chain joins TRBV12-3 or TRBV12-4 and TRBJ1-1, with D unclear. This CDR3 region has 14 residues. The CDR3 region is CASSLGLPNTEAFF. The CDR3 DNA reads as TGCGCCAGCAGCTTGGGTCTTCCGAACACTGAAGCTTTCTTT.

This clonotype was recorded a few times. The J gene is TRBJ1-6, the V gene TRBV21-1; the table's D gene call, TRBD1, was not cross checked with the DNA. TRBV21-1 is an annotated pseudogene. This CDR3 comprises 14 residues. CDR3 nucleotide sequence: TGTGCCAGCAGCCTGCAGGGGCAGAATTCACCCCTCCACTTT. The encoded protein is CASSLQGQNSPLHF.

This clonotype was counted ten times or more. CDR3 residues: CASSLRDSSYNEQFF. DNA of the CDR3: TGTGCCAGCAGCTTAAGGGACAGCTCCTACAATGAGCAGTTCTTC. The rearrangement uses TRBV7-9 and TRBJ2-1; 7 bases fit TRBD1. This CDR3 has 15 amino acids. CDR1 SEHNR and CDR2 FQNEAQ come from the germline V gene (reference sequence). The V gene end was trimmed by 2 bases and the J gene end by 0 bases; junction bases not matched to a gene: 1.

This clonotype was recorded at least ten times. The DNA of the CDR3 is TGCAGTGCTAGTTCAGGGGAAAGCACAGATACGCAGTATTTT. Encoded protein: CSASSGESTDTQYF. The rearrangement uses TRBV20-1 and TRBJ2-3; a weak D match, TRBD1 (6 bases). This CDR3 has 14 amino acids. V was trimmed by 3 bases and J by 0 bases, leaving 10 bases between them. Germline V gene data show CDR1 as DFQATT and CDR2 as SNEGSKA (reference sequence).

The table lists this clonotype with many counts. The CDR3 spells CASSLAHLELFF. CDR3 bases: TGTGCCAGCAGTTTAGCCCACCTGGAGCTGTTTTTT. The chain uses TRBV28 and TRBJ2-2; D is unclear. Trimming stripped 2 bases from V and 10 bases from J, with 8 bases between. This CDR3 region has 12 residues. Per germline, CDR1 MDHEN and CDR2 SYDVKM.

The rearrangement links TRBV12-3 or TRBV12-4 to TRBJ2-5; 7 bases match TRBD1. J was trimmed by 3 bases and V by 2 bases; bases with no gene match: 9. This CDR3 has 16 residues. DNA for the CDR3: TGTGCCAGCAGTTTATTCTCGACAGGGAGAGAAGAGACCCAGTACTTC. Protein product: CASSLFSTGREETQYF.

This chain uses TRBV28 with TRBJ2-1, with 8 bases that match TRBD1. Germline CDR1 and CDR2: MDHEN and SYDVKM. The V and J ends lost 6 bases and 4 bases, in that order; junction bases with no gene match: 11. This CDR3 spans 16 amino acids. CDR3 in DNA: TGTGCCAGCAGCTCTCAGGGGGCGCACCAATACAATGAGCAGTTCTTC. Residues: CASSSQGAHQYNEQFF.